These 2 T cell receptor beta chains originate from one sample sequenced in a study of T cell responses to AZD1222 COVID-19 vaccine. Profiled with immunoSEQ multiplex PCR; TCRdb holds only in-frame clones, not every one. Among 150,000 or so clones listed, around 93% were seen once. The sequencing used peripheral blood, collected 28 days after the second AZD1222 dose. These receptors all stem from an adult who received the AZD1222 COVID-19 vaccine.

The gene calls are TRBV9 and TRBJ2-1; D unclear. Germline V gene sequence: CDR1 SGDLS, CDR2 YYNGEE. Trimming left V 0 bases short and J 0 bases short, with 13 bases between. The CDR3 contains 17 residues. CDR3 loop: CASSVEIGRSSYNEQFF. CDR3 coding DNA: TGTGCCAGCAGCGTAGAGATCGGCAGAAGCTCCTACAATGAGCAGTTCTTC.

The genes are TRBV20-1 and TRBJ1-5; 7 bases are a match to TRBD1. The V gene end was trimmed by 3 bases and the J gene end by 2 bases; junction bases not matched to a gene: 1. CDR1 is DFQATT, CDR2 SNEGSKA, per germline (reference sequence). The CDR3 contains 13 residues. The CDR3 sequence is CSASGTGNQPQHF. CDR3 bases: TGCAGTGCTAGTGGGACAGGCAATCAGCCCCAGCATTTT.